This record concerns one T cell receptor beta chain sequence. Its antigen is not identified. For TCR, cDNA came from 5'RACE template switching, which added a universal primer site and UMIs. TCRdb passed the 5' RACE reads through MiXCR, listing each CDR3 protein once. The table includes some 300,000 distinct CDR3 sequences, roughly 8% detected once. This sample stems from a study of T cells after yellow fever vaccination. As for the study in general: Each low-cell-number fraction was prepared by means of SMART-Seq v4 Ultra Low Input.

V lost 4 bases and J lost 2; bases outside the gene matches: 9. The germline gives CDR1 SEHNR, CDR2 FQNEAQ (reference sequence). The CDR3 runs 16 residues. Study-wide points: Most clones from primary vaccination were detected again post-booster (96% CD4, 88% CD8). A small share of clonotypes appeared in both CD4 and CD8 compartments.

The sequence came from a man aged 18-30 years who received the YFV17D yellow fever vaccine. The chain recombines TRBV7-9 with TRBJ2-5; 8 nucleotides match TRBD2. Sample: PBMCs, taken roughly 45 days after the first yellow fever vaccination. For the CDR3, the DNA is TGTGCCAGCAGCTACCCCCCGGGAGGGGTTCAAGAGACCCAGTACTTC. This codes for CASSYPPGGVQETQYF.